These T cell receptor beta chains were read from a single sample in a study of Graves' ophthalmopathy and Graves' hyperthyroidism. One entry per CDR3 protein, called by TCRdb with MiXCR from the multiplex PCR reads. Of more than 550,000 distinct CDR3 sequences listed, about two fifths are singletons. The sequencing input was peripheral blood. The receptors were sampled from an adult man with Graves' ophthalmopathy. Both conserved end residues are part of each CDR3. The D gene is left open where the match is weak. Some rows mark clone size as missing; the rest say once, few, many or name a class of expanded clone.

d_call j_call v_call clone_size cdr3_aa cdr3_nt
- TRBJ1-2 TRBV29-1 many CSVEVPGRPYGYTF TGCAGCGTTGAAGTACCCGGGAGGCCATATGGCTACACCTTC
- TRBJ2-7 TRBV4-1 - CASSQEPQGATYEQYF TGCGCCAGCAGCCAAGAACCACAGGGCGCCACCTACGAGCAGTACTTC
- TRBJ2-7 TRBV29-1 - CSVQTGAHAYEQYF TGCAGCGTCCAGACAGGTGCCCACGCCTACGAGCAGTACTTC
- TRBJ1-1 TRBV20-1 many CSASPRVAEAFF TGCAGTGCTAGCCCCAGGGTGGCTGAAGCTTTCTTT
- TRBJ2-5 TRBV9 - CASSPYGAPQETQYF TGTGCCAGCAGCCCCTACGGGGCTCCCCAAGAGACCCAGTACTTC
TRBD2 TRBJ2-7 TRBV7-3 - CASSWSGGSYEQYF TGTGCCAGCAGCTGGTCGGGGGGGTCCTACGAGCAGTACTTC
- TRBJ2-5 TRBV6-6 many CASGHGETHGETQYF TGTGCCAGCGGTCACGGTGAGACCCACGGGGAGACCCAGTACTTC
- TRBJ1-2 TRBV5-4 few CASSLVHPESDGYTF TGTGCCAGCAGCTTGGTACATCCTGAATCGGATGGCTACACCTTC
- TRBJ1-5 TRBV4-2 - CASSHGRPNQPQHF TGTGCCAGCAGCCACGGCAGGCCCAATCAGCCCCAGCATTTT
- TRBJ2-7 TRBV7-2 - CACSLSPYEQYF TGTGCCTGCAGCTTATCCCCCTACGAGCAGTACTTC
- TRBJ1-2 TRBV29-1 many CSVGTDGGYGYTF TGCAGCGTTGGGACGGATGGGGGCTATGGCTACACCTTC
- TRBJ2-2 TRBV5-8 few CATKRDIPNTGELFF TGTGCCACCAAGAGGGACATACCGAACACCGGGGAGCTGTTTTTT
- TRBJ1-1 TRBV29-1 - CSHQQKPNTEAFF TGCAGCCACCAACAGAAGCCGAACACTGAAGCTTTCTTT
TRBD1 TRBJ1-2 TRBV24-1 once CATSDYAFYWTGNYGYTF TGTGCCACCAGTGATTATGCCTTCTATTGGACAGGGAACTATGGCTACACCTTC
TRBD1 TRBJ2-7 TRBV20-1 many CSASGQGGEQYF TGCAGTGCTTCTGGACAGGGAGGCGAGCAGTACTTC
- TRBJ2-5 TRBV2 many CASRSSPPGQETQYF TGTGCCAGCAGGAGTAGCCCCCCGGGCCAAGAGACCCAGTACTTC
- TRBJ1-4 TRBV5-6 - CASSGRRQGRDEKLFF TGTGCCAGCAGCGGAAGGCGCCAGGGGCGCGATGAAAAACTGTTTTTT
- TRBJ1-4 TRBV5-8 - CASSLAWGANEKLFF TGTGCCAGCAGCTTGGCATGGGGTGCTAATGAAAAACTGTTTTTT
- TRBJ1-4 TRBV19 - CASKDSGGEKLFF TGTGCCAGTAAAGACAGTGGCGGCGAAAAACTGTTTTTT
- TRBJ2-6 TRBV5-8 many CASSSKSSGANVLTF TGTGCCAGCAGCTCGAAGAGCTCTGGGGCCAACGTCCTGACTTTC
- TRBJ1-4 TRBV7-2 - CASTPRDGAQGEKLFF TGTGCCTCAACCCCCCGCGACGGGGCTCAGGGTGAAAAACTGTTTTTT
- TRBJ1-5 TRBV10-3 - CATSGGPGQETQHF TGTGCCACCTCGGGAGGGCCAGGGCAAGAGACCCAGCATTTT
- TRBJ2-7 TRBV7-2 many CASSSESSYEQYF TGTGCCAGCAGCTCAGAGAGCTCCTACGAGCAGTACTTC
TRBD1 TRBJ1-5 TRBV20-1 many CSARRPGQINQPQHF TGCAGTGCTAGGAGACCGGGACAGATCAATCAGCCCCAGCATTTT
TRBD2 TRBJ2-5 TRBV2 many CASRTGTSGQETQYF TGTGCCAGCAGAACCGGGACTAGCGGGCAAGAGACCCAGTACTTC
TRBD1 TRBJ2-7 TRBV20-1 - CSAIPDRGQAYEQYF TGCAGTGCTATACCGGACAGGGGACAAGCCTACGAGCAGTACTTC
TRBD2 TRBJ2-5 TRBV15 - CATSPRTSGTQETQYF TGTGCCACCAGCCCTCGGACTAGCGGGACCCAAGAGACCCAGTACTTC
- TRBJ2-5 TRBV7-8 many CASSLAVSTYSALQETQYF TGTGCCAGCAGCTTAGCGGTCTCCACGTACTCGGCCCTCCAAGAGACCCAGTACTTC
- TRBJ2-6 TRBV7-2 - CASSLFRGAYVLTF TGTGCCAGCAGCTTATTTAGGGGGGCCTACGTCCTGACTTTC
TRBD2 TRBJ2-5 TRBV6-1 many CASSSIAGGLEVTQYF TGTGCCAGCAGTTCGATAGCGGGGGGGTTGGAGGTGACCCAGTACTTC